These T cell receptor gamma chains were read from a single sample in a study of Vδ1+ human thymocytes. TCRdb ran CATT on the multiplex PCR reads. This sample has 35,000 or so gamma-chain clones, with around 20% found just once. Sequencing input: Vdelta1+ gamma-delta thymocytes from the thymus. These receptors came from a girl under three years old who had congenital heart surgery. Each CDR3 is given with its conserved first and last residue. Where a row states a size, it is once, few, many or the class of an expanded clone; other rows omit it.

>TRGJ1/TRGJ2|TRGV2|few
CATWDGGHKKLF
TGTGCCACCTGGGACGGCGGACATAAGAAACTCTTT
>TRGJP2|TRGV3|NA
CATWDPHGGSDWIKTF
TGTGCCACCTGGGATCCACATGGGGGTAGTGATTGGATCAAGACGTTT
>TRGJ1/TRGJ2|TRGV3|NA
CATWDRPADYYKKLF
TGTGCCACCTGGGACAGGCCAGCGGATTATTATAAGAAACTCTTT
>TRGJP2|TRGV4|NA
CATWDAPRAQSSDWIKTF
TGTGCCACCTGGGACGCACCGAGGGCCCAAAGTAGTGATTGGATCAAGACGTTT
>TRGJ1/TRGJ2|TRGV2|few
CATWDGQGYHYKKLF
TGTGCCACCTGGGACGGGCAGGGATATCATTATAAGAAACTCTTT
>TRGJ1/TRGJ2|TRGV9|NA
CALWEVRAWLYLYYKKLF
TGTGCCTTGTGGGAGGTGCGTGCATGGCTTTACCTTTATTATAAGAAACTCTTC
>TRGJP2|TRGV4|few
CATWDGPVRSDWIKTF
TGTGCCACCTGGGATGGGCCGGTGAGGAGTGATTGGATCAAGACGTTT
>TRGJ1/TRGJ2|TRGV9|once
CALWEVLGGPYYYKKLF
TGTGCCTTGTGGGAGGTGCTCGGGGGCCCCTATTATTATAAGAAACTCTTT
>TRGJ1/TRGJ2|TRGV2|NA
CATWDGRKINYYKKLF
TGTGCCACCTGGGACGGCAGGAAGATAAATTATTATAAGAAACTCTTT
>TRGJ1/TRGJ2|TRGV8|few
CATWDRRYYKKLF
TGTGCCACCTGGGATAGGAGATATTATAAGAAACTCTTT
>TRGJ1/TRGJ2|TRGV4|NA
CATWDAQDRRIGPKKLF
TGTGCCACCTGGGATGCGCAAGACCGTCGGATAGGCCCTAAGAAACTCTTT
>TRGJ1/TRGJ2|TRGV4|NA
CATWDDLYYKKLF
TGTGCCACCTGGGACGACCTTTATTATAAGAAACTCTTT
>TRGJP2|TRGV2|NA
CATWDGPRLSSDWIKTF
TGTGCCACCTGGGACGGGCCCCGATTGAGTAGTGATTGGATCAAGACGTTT
>TRGJ1/TRGJ2|TRGV3|NA
CATWVTGDKKLF
TGTGCCACCTGGGTCACGGGGGATAAGAAACTCTTT
>TRGJ1/TRGJ2|TRGV9|NA
CALWEVNIYYKKLF
TGTGCCTTGTGGGAGGTGAACATATATTATAAGAAACTCTTT
>TRGJ1/TRGJ2|TRGV9|few
CALWSSDYKKLF
TGTGCCTTGTGGTCGTCGGATTATAAGAAACTCTTT
>TRGJ1/TRGJ2|TRGV2|NA
CATWDGPTGYYKKLF
TGTGCCACCTGGGACGGGCCTACGGGTTATTATAAGAAACTCTTT
>TRGJ1/TRGJ2|TRGV8|medium-sized
CATWDKDYYKKLF
TGTGCCACCTGGGATAAGGATTATTATAAGAAACTCTTT
>TRGJ1/TRGJ2|TRGV4|NA
CATWFLNYYKKLF
TGTGCCACCTGGTTTTTGAATTATTATAAGAAACTCTTT
>TRGJ1/TRGJ2|TRGV4|NA
CATWDRKIARSKLF
TGTGCCACCTGGGACCGTAAAATTGCAAGGTCCAAACTCTTT
>TRGJ1/TRGJ2|TRGV9|medium-sized
CALWEGYKKLF
TGTGCCTTGTGGGAGGGGTATAAGAAACTCTTT
>TRGJ1/TRGJ2|TRGV2|NA
CAPWDGPVHYKKLF
TGTGCCCCCTGGGACGGGCCGGTCCACTATAAGAAACTCTTT
>TRGJ1/TRGJ2|TRGV4|NA
CATWEYYKLF
TGTGCCACCTGGGAGTACTATAAACTCTTT
>TRGJP2|TRGV3|NA
CATWDRPAGCSDWIKTF
TGTGCCACCTGGGACAGGCCAGCGGGATGTAGTGATTGGATCAAGACGTTT
>TRGJ1/TRGJ2|TRGV4|few
CATWDLQRKLF
TGTGCCACCTGGGACCTGCAGCGGAAACTCTTT
>TRGJ1/TRGJ2|TRGV3|few
CATWDRGDYKKLF
TGTGCCACCTGGGACAGGGGGGATTATAAGAAACTCTTT
>TRGJ1/TRGJ2|TRGV3|NA
CATWDRQQPPGKLF
TGTGCCACCTGGGACAGGCAACAGCCGCCAGGGAAACTCTTT
>TRGJ1/TRGJ2|TRGV2|medium-sized
CATWDGNKKLF
TGTGCCACCTGGGACGGCAATAAGAAACTCTTT
>TRGJ1/TRGJ2|TRGV3|few
CATWDRRKLF
TGTGCCACCTGGGACAGGCGTAAACTCTTT
>TRGJ1/TRGJ2|TRGV4|few
CATWDNPDYKKLF
TGTGCCACCTGGGACAACCCAGATTATAAGAAACTCTTT
>TRGJ1/TRGJ2|TRGV4|NA
CATWDEGDYYKKLF
TGTGCCACCTGGGATGAGGGGGATTATTATAAGAAACTCTTT
>TRGJP2|TRGV4|NA
CATWDGTCDWIKTF
TGTGCCACCTGGGATGGAACTTGTGATTGGATCAAGACGTTT
>TRGJ1/TRGJ2|TRGV4|NA
CATWDGPLDYYKKLF
TGTGCCACCTGGGACGGGCCGTTGGATTATTATAAGAAACTCTTT
>TRGJ1/TRGJ2|TRGV3|NA
CATWDRRGNKKLF
TGTGCCACCTGGGACAGGCGGGGAAATAAGAAACTCTTT
>TRGJ1/TRGJ2|TRGV3|many
CATWDRREKLF
TGTGCCACCTGGGACAGGCGAGAGAAACTCTTT
>TRGJ1/TRGJ2|TRGV9|few
CALWDVSRYYKKLF
TGTGCCTTGTGGGACGTATCAAGGTATTATAAGAAACTCTTT
>TRGJ1/TRGJ2|TRGV3|few
CATWDRPPYYKKLF
TGTGCCACCTGGGACAGGCCGCCATATTATAAGAAACTCTTT
>TRGJ1/TRGJ2|TRGV2|NA
CATWDGSSYYKKLF
TGTGCCACCTGGGATGGGTCGAGTTATTATAAGAAACTCTTT
>TRGJ1/TRGJ2|TRGV3|NA
CATWDSYYHSNYYKKLF
TGTGCCACCTGGGACAGCTACTATCACTCGAATTATTATAAGAAACTCTTT
>TRGJP2|TRGV8|NA
CATWDPLPYSSDWIKTF
TGTGCCACCTGGGATCCCCTCCCTTATAGTAGTGATTGGATCAAGACGTTT
>TRGJ1/TRGJ2|TRGV9|NA
CALWEPANYYKKLF
TGTGCCTTGTGGGAACCCGCGAATTATTATAAGAAACTCTTT
>TRGJ1/TRGJ2|TRGV9|few
CALWECERGYKKLF
TGTGCCTTGTGGGAGTGCGAAAGGGGGTATAAGAAACTCTTT
>TRGJ1/TRGJ2|TRGV3|NA
CATWDRPPPGCYKKLF
TGTGCCACCTGGGACAGGCCCCCCCCGGGATGTTATAAGAAACTCTTT
>TRGJP2|TRGV3|few
CATWDRLGSDWIKTF
TGTGCCACCTGGGACAGGCTTGGTAGTGATTGGATCAAGACGTTT
>TRGJ1/TRGJ2|TRGV9|few
CALWEDLKKLF
TGTGCCTTGTGGGAGGATTTAAAGAAACTCTTT
>TRGJ1/TRGJ2|TRGV9|NA
CALWERYYKKLF
TGTGCCTTGTGGGAAAGGTATTATAAGAAACTCTTT
>TRGJ1/TRGJ2|TRGV5|NA
CATWVPLEEKLF
TGTGCCACCTGGGTCCCCCTCGAAGAGAAACTCTTT
>TRGJP2|TRGV2|NA
CATWEGESDWIKTF
TGTGCCACCTGGGAGGGGGAGAGTGACTGGATCAAGACGTTT
>TRGJ1/TRGJ2|TRGV8|NA
CATWDRSGGGYKKLF
TGTGCCACCTGGGATAGGTCGGGAGGCGGTTATAAGAAACTCTTT
>TRGJP1|TRGV2|NA
CATWDVRDTTGWFKIF
TGTGCCACCTGGGACGTGCGAGATACCACTGGTTGGTTCAAGATATTT
>TRGJ1/TRGJ2|TRGV9|NA
CALWEWGYYKKLF
TGTGCCTTGTGGGAGTGGGGATATTATAAGAAACTCTTT